These 14 T cell receptor beta chains came from one sample sequenced in a study of identical twins. A single record per CDR3 protein comes from TCRdb applying MiXCR to the 5' RACE reads. The profile shows 700,000 or so distinct CDR3 sequences, 8.6% of them singletons. This sample also appeared in a second study, on yellow fever vaccine responses in identical twins.

Material for sequencing was PBMCs. The receptors shown here come from a woman between 18 and 29 years old in good health.

V is TRBV4-1 and J is TRBJ2-3; 7 nucleotides align to TRBD2. Germline CDR1 reads MGHRA; CDR2 reads YSYEKL. The CDR3 totals 18 residues. The junction had 14 bases not matched to a gene; V was cut back by 2 bases and J by 3 bases. The CDR3 protein is CASSQFSGREKGTDTQYF. The CDR3 DNA follows: TGCGCCAGCAGCCAATTCTCCGGGCGGGAGAAAGGTACAGATACGCAGTATTTT.

The V call is TRBV29-1, the J call TRBJ2-7; no firm D call. V was trimmed by 5 bases and J by 0 bases, leaving 11 bases between them. There are 13 residues in the CDR3. Per the germline V gene, CDR1 is SQVTM and CDR2 is ANQGSEA. The CDR3 nucleotides are TGCAGCGTTTTTAAGGTCGGCTCCTACGAGCAGTACTTC. The encoded protein is CSVFKVGSYEQYF.

This clonotype was seen repeatedly, ten times or more. The chain joins TRBV15 to TRBJ2-1, with 9 bases that match TRBD1. V trimming: 5 bases; J trimming: 12 bases; junction bases outside the gene matches: 17. In germline, CDR1 is LNHNV, CDR2 YYDKDF (reference sequence). The CDR3 has 16 residues. CDR3 in DNA: TGTGCCACCAGCTCCTCCACGGGACAGGGAGGGAGCACGCAGTTCTTC. Translation: CATSSSTGQGGSTQFF.

A few counts support this clonotype. The DNA of the CDR3 is TGTGCCAGCAGTTTTGATAGGGGTCTCCACTTT. Translating gives CASSFDRGLHF. The chain combines TRBV6-6 with TRBJ1-6; perhaps TRBD1 as D (5 bases). The V end lost 4 bases, the J end lost 16 bases, and 11 bases lay between the germline ends. The V gene's germline CDR1 is MNHNY and CDR2 SVGAGI (reference sequence). The CDR3 extends over 11 amino acids.

In this sample, this clonotype turned up many times. V gene TRBV11-2 combines with J gene TRBJ2-1; D is unresolved. Trimming shortened V by 2 bases and J by 6 bases, and 14 bases separated the two germline ends. The length of the CDR3 is 15 residues. The germline V gene has CDR1 SGHAT and CDR2 FQNNGV. CDR3 DNA sequence: TGTGCCAGCAGCTTATTGTCTGGACGACTCAATGAGCAGTTCTTC. Translated, it gives CASSLLSGRLNEQFF.

This clonotype was found many times. The chain uses TRBV12-3 or TRBV12-4 and TRBJ2-7; 7 positions match TRBD1. Losses at the gene ends were 4 bases for V and 0 bases for J; bases not matched to a gene: 9. CDR3 size: 16 residues. CDR3 region: CASSSGQRKSSYEQYF. For the CDR3, the DNA is TGTGCCAGCAGTTCGGGACAGAGAAAAAGCTCCTACGAGCAGTACTTC.

This clonotype was detected many times. V is TRBV7-3 and J is TRBJ2-3; no definite D call. Between the trimmed V and J ends, which lost 0 bases and 2 bases, there was a span of 6 bases. The germline V gene encodes CDR1 SGHTA and CDR2 FQGTGA. CDR3 length: 14 residues. CDR3 region: CASSLTGSTDTQYF. The CDR3 region has the DNA TGTGCCAGCAGCTTAACAGGGTCCACAGATACGCAGTATTTT.

V gene TRBV19 combines with J gene TRBJ2-1; 7 bases align to TRBD1. Per the germline V gene, CDR1 is LNHDA and CDR2 is SQIVND (reference sequence). The trim removed 5 bases at V and 9 bases at J, leaving 10 bases unmatched. CDR3 length: 14 amino acids. The CDR3 coding sequence is TGTGCCAGTAGTCTACGGACAGGTTCTTCTGAGCAGTTCTTC. It is translated as CASSLRTGSSEQFF.

The J gene is TRBJ2-1, the V gene TRBV3-1, with D uncertain. CDR1 and CDR2 from the germline V gene are LGHDT and YNNKEL (reference sequence). This CDR3 contains 13 residues. V was pared by 5 bases and J by 6 bases, with 11 bases between. The CDR3 DNA is TGTGCCAGCAGCTCCACCCGCGCCAATGAGCAGTTCTTC. Its protein product is CASSSTRANEQFF.

This clonotype was observed a handful of times. V gene TRBV5-1 combines with J gene TRBJ2-3; D is ambiguous. V was pared by 1 base and J by 2 bases, with 5 bases between. Germline assignment: CDR1 SGHRS and CDR2 YFSETQ. This CDR3 comprises 13 residues. The CDR3 DNA follows: TGCGCCAGCAGCTTGCTGCCCACAGATACGCAGTATTTT. Residues: CASSLLPTDTQYF. Drawing the rest from reference TRBV5-1 and TRBJ2-3, the complete variable domain is KAGVTQTPRYLIKTRGQQVTLSCSPISGHRSVSWYQQTPGQGLQFLFEYFSETQRNKGNFPGRFSGRQFSNSRSEMNVSTLELGDSALYLCASSLLPTDTQYFGPGTRLTVL.

This clonotype was seen repeatedly, ten times or more. The J gene is TRBJ2-3, the V gene TRBV19; TRBD1 is a possible D gene (6 bases). The CDR3 is 15 residues long. Trimming removed 5 bases from V and 1 base from J, with 13 bases in between. Per the germline V gene, CDR1 is LNHDA and CDR2 is SQIVND (reference sequence). Here the CDR3 DNA reads TGTGCCAGTAGTCCACAGACAGGCGGCACAGATACGCAGTATTTT. It is translated as CASSPQTGGTDTQYF.

V is TRBV7-9 and J is TRBJ2-1; 8 nucleotides agree with TRBD2. The V segment lost 5 bases and the J segment 7 bases; nucleotides outside the gene matches: 16. The CDR3 is 17 residues long. Germline CDR1 and CDR2: SEHNR and FQNEAQ (reference sequence). In DNA, the CDR3 is TGTGCCAGCAGCCCGACTTCGGGGCGGGAGGCCGGGAATGAGCAGTTCTTC. This gives the protein CASSPTSGREAGNEQFF.

This clonotype has just a few counts. The chain couples TRBV5-1 to TRBJ2-7; 8 nucleotides match TRBD2. The CDR3 runs 14 residues. Losses at the gene ends were 5 bases for V and 3 bases for J; bases not matched to a gene: 7. The germline CDR1 and CDR2 sequences are SGHRS and YFSETQ. The CDR3 region is CASRSGGWDYEQYF. For the CDR3, the DNA is TGCGCCAGCAGGAGCGGGGGATGGGACTACGAGCAGTACTTC.

The chain employs TRBV6-1 and TRBJ1-5; no firm D call. CDR1 is MNHNS and CDR2 is SASEGT in the germline V gene. This CDR3 spans 14 amino acids. V was pared by 6 bases and J by 0 bases, with 9 bases between. CDR3 sequence reads: CASRELFSNQPQHF. The CDR3 DNA is TGTGCCAGCAGAGAATTATTTAGCAATCAGCCCCAGCATTTT.